The TCR beta chain under discussion was sequenced for a study of OX40 agonist ivuxolimab in advanced cancers. Study in general: Hepatocellular carcinoma, melanoma, renal cell or head and neck cancer was diagnosed in the dose-escalation patients.

The method was immunoSEQ multiplex PCR; TCRdb's version includes in-frame clones alone and lacks a portion of them. The sample carries fewer than 95,000 clones, over 75% recorded once. Germline CDR1 is SGHDT and CDR2 is YYEEEE. CDR3 length: 16 amino acids. V was trimmed by 1 base and J by 5 bases, leaving 18 bases between them. On this clone: Antigen unknown.

Findings of the study overall: There were, on average, more expanded clones in CD8+ T cells than in CD4+. Normalized expansion of T-cell clones was also low for some nonresponders.

The J gene is TRBJ2-5, the V gene TRBV5-6, with D perhaps given as TRBD1 or TRBD2 (5 bases each). The receptor's source is an adult with an advanced solid tumor such as melanoma, head and neck, liver or kidney cancer. This sample comprised CD4+ or CD8+ T cells sorted from blood, obtained in a trial of the OX40 agonist ivuxolimab. This CDR3 is CASSLLGFGGRETQYF. The CDR3 DNA follows: TGTGCCAGCAGCTTGCTTGGGTTTGGGGGTAGGGAGACCCAGTACTTC.